Below, 4 T cell receptor beta chains from the same sample are listed, as sequenced in a study of radiotherapy plus CTLA-4 blockade in lung cancer. Using immunoSEQ multiplex PCR, the repertoire was profiled, and TCRdb retains in-frame clones only, with some absent. The table lists 85,000 to 100,000 clones, around 87% of them singletons. The material was peripheral blood, obtained from a patient treated with radiotherapy plus ipilimumab. These receptors were obtained from a human donor with non-small cell lung cancer that progressed on radiotherapy plus ipilimumab.

The rearrangement uses TRBV7-2 and TRBJ2-7; possibly TRBD2 for D (6 bases). The CDR3 has 15 residues. The germline V gene has CDR1 SGHTA and CDR2 FQGNSA. V lost 6 bases, J lost 3 bases, and 18 bases lay in between. CDR3 amino acids: CASREGSGGGYEQYF. CDR3 DNA sequence: TGTGCCAGCAGAGAGGGGTCCGGGGGAGGCTACGAGCAGTACTTC.

The gene calls are TRBV2 and TRBJ1-3, with a tentative D call TRBD1 (6 bases). Germline V gene lookup returns CDR1 SNHLY and CDR2 FYNNEI. The CDR3 is made up of 13 amino acids. Trimming shortened V by 7 bases and J by 3 bases, and 10 bases separated the two germline ends. The chain's CDR3 is CASKGDGGNTIYF. The CDR3 region has the DNA TGTGCCAGCAAGGGGGACGGTGGAAACACCATATATTTT.

The chain employs TRBV7-6 and TRBJ1-1; no definite D call. CDR1 is SGHVS and CDR2 is FNYEAQ in the germline V gene. The CDR3 loop spans 13 amino acids. V was clipped by 5 bases and J by 2 bases, with 9 bases between them. This chain's CDR3 is CASSATENTEAFF. DNA for the CDR3: TGTGCCAGCAGCGCTACAGAAAACACTGAAGCTTTCTTT. The full variable domain, in which reference TRBV7-6 and TRBJ1-1 provide the parts outside the CDR3, is GAGVSQSPRYKVTKRGQDVALRCDPISGHVSLYWYRQALGQGPEFLTYFNYEAQQDKSGLPNDRFSAERPEGSISTLTIQRTEQRDSAMYRCASSATENTEAFFGQGTRLTVV.

This clone has a handful of counts. This rearrangement joins TRBV18 to TRBJ2-2; no clear D. This CDR3 has 14 residues. V lost 3 bases, J lost 4 bases, and 9 bases lay in between. Germline V lookup: CDR1 KGHSH, CDR2 LQKENI. Here the CDR3 DNA reads TGTGCCAGCTCACCCGAACGGGTCACCGGGGAGCTGTTTTTT. Residues: CASSPERVTGELFF. The full variable domain, its missing parts supplied by reference TRBV18 and TRBJ2-2, is NAGVMQNPRHLVRRRGQEARLRCSPMKGHSHVYWYRQLPEEGLKFMVYLQKENIIDESGMPKERFSAEFPKEGPSILRIQQVVRGDSAAYFCASSPERVTGELFFGEGSRLTVL.